This is a list of T cell receptor beta chains from one sample in a study of cytomegalovirus exposure and HLA in healthy donors. The table came from immunoSEQ multiplex PCR; TCRdb's copy has only in-frame clones and leaves some out. The sample has roughly 200,000 clones, 60% to 85% seen once. Sequencing was done on a sample of PBMCs. Source of these receptors: a male donor in good health and CMV-seronegative. The CDR3 runs from the conserved cysteine through the conserved F or W. Each record gives: J gene, D gene, CDR3 length, V gene, CDR3 protein. A D gene is named only where the DNA matches it firmly.

>TRBJ2-3|NA|14|TRBV6-5
CASSYDWNTDTQYF
>TRBJ1-5|NA|14|TRBV4-2
CASSQDTLAGPQHF
>TRBJ1-2|NA|17|TRBV9
CASSVDPRGARDYGYTF
>TRBJ2-3|TRBD1|16|TRBV6-6
CASRGQGASFPDTQYF
>TRBJ2-3|TRBD1|17|TRBV29-1
CSVPRGQGTKNTDTQYF
>TRBJ2-6|NA|20|TRBV28
CASSSLLTILERGRANVLTF
>TRBJ1-2|NA|16|TRBV19
CASSYRGGRKTNGYTF
>TRBJ1-5|NA|17|TRBV4-2
CAGSQAGRTISNQPQHF
>TRBJ1-5|NA|15|TRBV19
CASSIGQVSNQPQHF
>TRBJ1-2|NA|16|TRBV7-8
CASSLGGRASNYGYTF
>TRBJ1-1|NA|13|TRBV7-9
CASSSQDRAEAFF
>TRBJ1-1|NA|15|TRBV6-5
CASRKGEQGMPEAFF
>TRBJ1-1|NA|14|TRBV6-5
CASKWGVGNTEAFF
>TRBJ1-3|NA|13|TRBV11-2
CASSLGVGNTIYF
>TRBJ1-3|NA|17|TRBV7-2
CASSLSSVTYSGNTIYF
>TRBJ2-7|NA|14|TRBV6-5
CASSNIEGPYEQYF
>TRBJ1-2|TRBD1|16|TRBV28
CASSLGGTGANYGYTF
>TRBJ1-1|NA|13|TRBV30
CAWSLTGNTEAFF
>TRBJ1-3|TRBD1|15|TRBV15
CATSRAGTGRNTIYF
>TRBJ2-3|TRBD1|17|TRBV28
CASSLGSGTGVRDTQYF
>TRBJ2-1|TRBD2|15|TRBV6-5
CASSILAGGRNEQFF
>TRBJ1-5|NA|11|TRBV28
CASSATQPQHF
>TRBJ1-1|NA|17|TRBV2
CASSEESRVIWNTEAFF
>TRBJ1-6|NA|16|TRBV4-2
CASSQEVSSYNSPLHF
>TRBJ2-1|NA|11|TRBV9
CASSRDNEQFF
>TRBJ2-3|TRBD2|15|TRBV29-1
CSVGPPGGPTDTQYF
>TRBJ2-3|NA|15|TRBV29-1
CSVEQQGDSTDTQYF
>TRBJ2-2|NA|11|TRBV14
CASSENRELFF
>TRBJ1-5|TRBD1|16|TRBV30
CAWSRWGQGSNQPQHF
>TRBJ1-1|TRBD1|14|TRBV2
CASSSTGGETEAFF
>TRBJ2-2|NA|16|TRBV19
CASSIGASPYTGELFF
>TRBJ2-7|NA|12|TRBV29-1
CSVQPGTYEQYF
>TRBJ1-2|NA|15|TRBV6-5
CASSPAGALTIGYTF
>TRBJ2-3|TRBD2|15|TRBV19
CASRGLAGNTDTQYF
>TRBJ2-5|TRBD1|14|TRBV5-4
CASSRQGAQETQYF
>TRBJ1-3|TRBD1|16|TRBV5-1
CASSSRQGVVGNTIYF
>TRBJ1-1|TRBD1|15|TRBV28
CASSSGTGLNTEAFF
>TRBJ1-1|NA|14|TRBV18
CASSPRSTNTEAFF
>TRBJ2-6|NA|15|TRBV30
CAWNTGSSGANVLTF
>TRBJ2-2|NA|12|TRBV15
CATSWGRGELFF
>TRBJ1-1|TRBD1|13|TRBV30
CAAQGTGGYVAFF
>TRBJ1-5|TRBD1|15|TRBV30
CAWTLGTASNQPQHF
>TRBJ2-1|TRBD2|15|TRBV12-5
CASGLTSGRANEQFF
>TRBJ2-1|NA|15|TRBV27
CASSPWRELYNEQFF
>TRBJ2-6|NA|14|TRBV6-1
CASVQGSGANVLTF
>TRBJ2-7|TRBD2|17|TRBV28
CASSLIGSTSGSYEQYF
>TRBJ2-7|TRBD2|15|TRBV7-9
CASSSRLASTYEQYF
>TRBJ1-2|NA|12|TRBV2
CASSVTDYGYTF
>TRBJ1-3|NA|14|TRBV6-5
CASSPPGSISTIYF
>TRBJ1-2|TRBD1|13|TRBV6-6
CASSGTGGYGYTF
>TRBJ1-5|NA|13|TRBV30
CAWRDRINQPQHF
>TRBJ1-5|TRBD1|13|TRBV6-4
CASSTGGNQPQHF